The clone carrying this T cell receptor (beta chain) was seen repeatedly, ten times or more. What it recognizes is unknown. The germline V and J ends were trimmed by 3 bases and 2 bases, with 11 bases remaining between them. Germline CDR1 SGDLS, CDR2 YYNGEE. This CDR3 region has 14 residues. These data are taken from a study of T cells in Graves' hyperthyroidism and ophthalmopathy. Broader study findings: Stable hyperthyroidism was told apart from ophthalmopathy by a model built on 13 V-J features. Expanded thyroid clonotypes (above 0.001) were mostly also found in blood.

Hyperthyroidism was newly diagnosed in patients aged 18 to 65 (duration under 2 months). Uncontrolled infections, other autoimmune diseases, pregnancy or lactation led to exclusion of patients. The TCR beta CDR3 regions underwent amplification using RNA transcripts as the source. Primed by the HTBI set, a first-round RT-PCR was run on the TCR CDR3. From the multiplex PCR reads, TCRdb called clonotypes with MiXCR, one entry per CDR3 protein. The sample gives hundreds of thousands of distinct CDR3 sequences, 38% of which show up once; 8.9% is in the top ten. Sequencing input: blood. The source is a man younger than 35 with Graves' hyperthyroidism. The chain joins TRBV9 to TRBJ2-5; TRBD2 might be the D (5 bases). The CDR3 region is CASSADRDQETQYF. The CDR3 nucleotides read TGTGCCAGCAGCGCCGACCGGGATCAAGAGACCCAGTACTTC.